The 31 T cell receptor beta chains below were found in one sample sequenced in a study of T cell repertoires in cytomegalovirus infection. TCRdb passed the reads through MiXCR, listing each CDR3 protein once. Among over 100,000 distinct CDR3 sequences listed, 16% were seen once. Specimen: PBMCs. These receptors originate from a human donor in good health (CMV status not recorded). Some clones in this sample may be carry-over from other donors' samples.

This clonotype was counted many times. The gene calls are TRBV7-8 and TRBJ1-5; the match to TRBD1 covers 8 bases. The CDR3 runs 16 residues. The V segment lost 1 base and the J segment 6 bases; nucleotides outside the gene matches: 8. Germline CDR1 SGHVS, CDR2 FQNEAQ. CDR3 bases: TGTGCCAGCAGCTTAGGGGGACAGGTGCTTCGTCAGCCCCAGCATTTT. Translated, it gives CASSLGGQVLRQPQHF.

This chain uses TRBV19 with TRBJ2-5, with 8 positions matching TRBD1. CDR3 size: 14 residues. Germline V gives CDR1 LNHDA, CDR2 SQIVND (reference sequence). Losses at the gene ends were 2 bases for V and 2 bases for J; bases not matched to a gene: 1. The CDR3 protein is CASSIRTGQETQYF. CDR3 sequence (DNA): TGTGCCAGTAGTATACGGACAGGGCAAGAGACCCAGTACTTC.

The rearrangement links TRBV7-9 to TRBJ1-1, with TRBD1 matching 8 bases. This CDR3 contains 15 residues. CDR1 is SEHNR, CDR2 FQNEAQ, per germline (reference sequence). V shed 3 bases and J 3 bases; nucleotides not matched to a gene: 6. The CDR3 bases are TGTGCCAGCAGCTTGTCAGGGGGCGGTTACACTGAAGCTTTCTTT. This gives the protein CASSLSGGGYTEAFF.

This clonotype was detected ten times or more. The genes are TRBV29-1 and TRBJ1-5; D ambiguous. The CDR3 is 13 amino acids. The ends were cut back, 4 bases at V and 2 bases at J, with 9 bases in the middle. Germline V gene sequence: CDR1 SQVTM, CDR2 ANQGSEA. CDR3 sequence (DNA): TGCAGCGTTGCCGGGAGTGGCAATCAGCCCCAGCATTTT. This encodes CSVAGSGNQPQHF.

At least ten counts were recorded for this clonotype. Written as DNA, the CDR3 is TGTGCCAGCAGTGACGCCTCGGGGGCCTATGGCTACACCTTC. Amino acids: CASSDASGAYGYTF. V and J are TRBV2 and TRBJ1-2, with D perhaps matching TRBD1 (6 bases). This CDR3 is 14 amino acids long. Per the germline V gene, CDR1 is SNHLY and CDR2 is FYNNEI. Deletions cut 3 bases from V and 4 bases from J, with 12 bases between.

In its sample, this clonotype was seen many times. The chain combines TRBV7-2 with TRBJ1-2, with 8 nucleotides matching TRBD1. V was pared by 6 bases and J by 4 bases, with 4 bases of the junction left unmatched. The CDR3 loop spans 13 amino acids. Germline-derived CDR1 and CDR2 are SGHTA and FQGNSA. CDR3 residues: CASRPTGVYGYTF. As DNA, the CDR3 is TGTGCCAGCAGACCGACAGGGGTCTATGGCTACACCTTC.

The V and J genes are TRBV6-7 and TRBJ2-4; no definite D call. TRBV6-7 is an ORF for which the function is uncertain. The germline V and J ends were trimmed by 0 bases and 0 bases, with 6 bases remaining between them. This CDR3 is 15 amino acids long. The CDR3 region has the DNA TGTGCCAGCAGTTACTCTGAGCTAGCCAAAAACATTCAGTACTTC. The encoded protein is CASSYSELAKNIQYF.

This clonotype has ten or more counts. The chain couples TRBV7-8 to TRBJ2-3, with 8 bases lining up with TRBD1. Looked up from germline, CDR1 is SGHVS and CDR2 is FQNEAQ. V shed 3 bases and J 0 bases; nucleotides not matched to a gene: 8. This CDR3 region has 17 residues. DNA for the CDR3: TGTGCCAGCAGCTTCTCCCGGACAGGGCCGAGCACAGATACGCAGTATTTT. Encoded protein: CASSFSRTGPSTDTQYF.

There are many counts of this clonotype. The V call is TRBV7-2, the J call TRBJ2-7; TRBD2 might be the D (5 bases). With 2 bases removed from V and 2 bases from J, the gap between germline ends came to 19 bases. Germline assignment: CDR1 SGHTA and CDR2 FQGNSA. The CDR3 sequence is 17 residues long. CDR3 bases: TGTGCCAGCAGCTTATTCGGGCCGCCGGGAACTACCTACGAGCAGTACTTC. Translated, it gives CASSLFGPPGTTYEQYF.

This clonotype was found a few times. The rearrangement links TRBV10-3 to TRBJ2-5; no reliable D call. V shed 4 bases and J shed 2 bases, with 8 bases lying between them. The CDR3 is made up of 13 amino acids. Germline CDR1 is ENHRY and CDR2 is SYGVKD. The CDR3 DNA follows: TGTGCCATCAGTGGAGACTTGCAAGAGACCCAGTACTTC. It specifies CAISGDLQETQYF.

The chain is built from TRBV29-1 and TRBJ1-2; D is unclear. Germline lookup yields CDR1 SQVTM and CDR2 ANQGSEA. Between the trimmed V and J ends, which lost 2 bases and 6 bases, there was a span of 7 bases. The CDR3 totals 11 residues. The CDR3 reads CSVEQDNGYTF. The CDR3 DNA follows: TGCAGCGTTGAACAGGATAATGGCTACACCTTC. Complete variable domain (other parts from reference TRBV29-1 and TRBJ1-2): SAVISQKPSRDICQRGTSLTIQCQVDSQVTMMFWYRQQPGQSLTLIATANQGSEATYESGFVIDKFPISRPNLTFSTLTVSNMSPEDSSIYLCSVEQDNGYTFGSGTRLTVV.

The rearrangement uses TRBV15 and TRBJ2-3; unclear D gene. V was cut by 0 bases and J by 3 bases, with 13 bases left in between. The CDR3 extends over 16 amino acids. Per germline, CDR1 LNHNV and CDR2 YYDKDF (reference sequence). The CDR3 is CATSRERARQTDTQYF. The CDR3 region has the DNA TGTGCCACCAGCAGAGAAAGGGCCAGGCAGACAGATACGCAGTATTTT.

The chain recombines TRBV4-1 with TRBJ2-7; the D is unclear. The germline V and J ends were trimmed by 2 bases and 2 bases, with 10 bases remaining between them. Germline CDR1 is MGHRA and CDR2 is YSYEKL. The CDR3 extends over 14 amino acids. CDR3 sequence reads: CASSQIGMTYEQYF. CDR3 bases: TGCGCCAGCAGCCAAATAGGGATGACCTACGAGCAGTACTTC.

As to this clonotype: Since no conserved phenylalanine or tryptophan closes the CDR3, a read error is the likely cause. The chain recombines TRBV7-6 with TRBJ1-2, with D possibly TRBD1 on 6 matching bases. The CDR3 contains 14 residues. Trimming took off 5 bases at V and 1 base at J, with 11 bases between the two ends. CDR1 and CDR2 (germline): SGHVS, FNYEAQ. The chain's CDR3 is CASSGDTINYGYTS. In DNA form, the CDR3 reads TGTGCCAGCAGCGGGGACACTATTAACTATGGCTACACCTCC.

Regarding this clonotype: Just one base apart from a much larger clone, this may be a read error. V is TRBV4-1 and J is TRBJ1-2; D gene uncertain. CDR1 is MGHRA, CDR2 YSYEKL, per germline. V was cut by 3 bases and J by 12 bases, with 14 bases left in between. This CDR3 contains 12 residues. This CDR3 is CASSHEAGIHTF. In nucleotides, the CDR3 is TGCGCCAGCAGCCATGAGGCGGGCATTCACACCTTC.

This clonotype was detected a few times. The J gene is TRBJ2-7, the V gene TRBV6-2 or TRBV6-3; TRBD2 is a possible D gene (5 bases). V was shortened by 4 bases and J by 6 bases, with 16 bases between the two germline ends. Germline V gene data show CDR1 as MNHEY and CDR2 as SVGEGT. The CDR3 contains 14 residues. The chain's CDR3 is CASSFAGGTGEQYF. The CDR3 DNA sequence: TGTGCCAGCAGTTTTGCGGGCGGAACGGGCGAGCAGTACTTC.

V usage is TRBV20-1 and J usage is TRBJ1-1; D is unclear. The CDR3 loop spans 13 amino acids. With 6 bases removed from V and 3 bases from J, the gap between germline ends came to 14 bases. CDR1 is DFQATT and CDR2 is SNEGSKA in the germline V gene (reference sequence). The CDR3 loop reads CSAKAIRDTEAFF. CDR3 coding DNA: TGCAGTGCGAAGGCCATAAGGGACACTGAAGCTTTCTTT.

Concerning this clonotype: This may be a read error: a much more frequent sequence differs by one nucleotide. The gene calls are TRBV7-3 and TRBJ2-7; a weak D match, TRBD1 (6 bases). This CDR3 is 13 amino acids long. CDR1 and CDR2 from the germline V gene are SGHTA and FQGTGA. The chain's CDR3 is CASGLTGTPEQYF. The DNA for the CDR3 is TGTGCCAGCGGCTTGACCGGGACACCCGAGCAGTACTTC.

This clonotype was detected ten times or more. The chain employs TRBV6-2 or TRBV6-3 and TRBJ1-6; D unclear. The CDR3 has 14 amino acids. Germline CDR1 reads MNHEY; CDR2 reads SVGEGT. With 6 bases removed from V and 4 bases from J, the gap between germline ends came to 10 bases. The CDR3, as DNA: TGTGCCAGCAGCCAGTGGGTGTATAATTCACCCCTCCACTTT. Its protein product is CASSQWVYNSPLHF.

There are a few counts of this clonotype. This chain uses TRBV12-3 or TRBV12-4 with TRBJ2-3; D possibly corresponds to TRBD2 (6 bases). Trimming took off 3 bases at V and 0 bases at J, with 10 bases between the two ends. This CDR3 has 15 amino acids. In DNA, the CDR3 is TGTGCCAGCAGTTTCGGGACTGCTAGCACAGATACGCAGTATTTT. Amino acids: CASSFGTASTDTQYF.

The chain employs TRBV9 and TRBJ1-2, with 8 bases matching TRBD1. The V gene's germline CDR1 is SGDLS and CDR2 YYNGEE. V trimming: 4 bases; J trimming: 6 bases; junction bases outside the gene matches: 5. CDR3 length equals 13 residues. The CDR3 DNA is TGTGCCAGCAGCTTCGGACAGGGCGATGGCTACACCTTC. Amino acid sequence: CASSFGQGDGYTF.

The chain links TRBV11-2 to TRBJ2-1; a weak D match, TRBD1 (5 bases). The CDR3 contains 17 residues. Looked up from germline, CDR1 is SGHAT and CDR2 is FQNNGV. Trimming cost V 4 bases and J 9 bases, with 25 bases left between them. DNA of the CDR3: TGTGCCAGCAGCTCGTCCATGAGGCTAGTTTCTGACAGTGAGCAGTTCTTC. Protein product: CASSSSMRLVSDSEQFF.

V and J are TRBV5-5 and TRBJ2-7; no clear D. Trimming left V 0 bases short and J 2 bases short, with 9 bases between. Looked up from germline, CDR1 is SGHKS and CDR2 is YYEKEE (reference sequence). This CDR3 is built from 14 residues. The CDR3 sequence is CASSLDPGPYEQYF. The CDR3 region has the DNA TGTGCCAGCAGCTTGGATCCTGGACCCTACGAGCAGTACTTC.

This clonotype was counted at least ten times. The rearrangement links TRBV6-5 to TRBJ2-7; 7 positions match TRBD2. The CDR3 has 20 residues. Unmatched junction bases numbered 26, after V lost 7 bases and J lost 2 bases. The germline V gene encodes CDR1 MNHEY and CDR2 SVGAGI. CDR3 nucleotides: TGTGCCAGCAACCCGAAATTACCAGATATTTGGGGGGGATACCCCTACGAGCAGTACTTC. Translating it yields CASNPKLPDIWGGYPYEQYF.

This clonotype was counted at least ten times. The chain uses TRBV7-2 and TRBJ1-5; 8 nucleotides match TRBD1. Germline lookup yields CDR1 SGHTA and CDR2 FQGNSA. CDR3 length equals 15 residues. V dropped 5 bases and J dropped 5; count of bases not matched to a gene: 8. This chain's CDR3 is CASSARTGRDQPQHF. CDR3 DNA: TGTGCCAGCAGCGCCCGGACAGGGAGGGATCAGCCCCAGCATTTT.

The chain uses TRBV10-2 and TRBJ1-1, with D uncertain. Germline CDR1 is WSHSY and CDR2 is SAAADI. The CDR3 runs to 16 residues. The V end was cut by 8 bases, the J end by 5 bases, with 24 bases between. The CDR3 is CASRSTSREQTTEAFF. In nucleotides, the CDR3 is TGCGCCAGCCGTTCTACGTCCCGGGAACAGACAACTGAAGCTTTCTTT.

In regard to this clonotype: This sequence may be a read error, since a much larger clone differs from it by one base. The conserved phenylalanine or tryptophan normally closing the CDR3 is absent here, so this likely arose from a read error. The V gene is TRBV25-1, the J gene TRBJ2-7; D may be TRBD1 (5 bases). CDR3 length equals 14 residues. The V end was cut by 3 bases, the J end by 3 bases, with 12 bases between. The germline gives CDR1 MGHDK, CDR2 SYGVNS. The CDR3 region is CASSDPADNYEQYL. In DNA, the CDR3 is TGTGCCAGCAGTGATCCGGCGGACAACTACGAGCAGTACCTC.

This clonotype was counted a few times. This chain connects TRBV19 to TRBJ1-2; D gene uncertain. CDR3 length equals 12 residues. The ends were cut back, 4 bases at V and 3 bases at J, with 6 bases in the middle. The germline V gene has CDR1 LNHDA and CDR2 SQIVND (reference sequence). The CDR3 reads CASSTTYYGYTF. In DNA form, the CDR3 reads TGTGCCAGTAGTACAACATACTATGGCTACACCTTC.

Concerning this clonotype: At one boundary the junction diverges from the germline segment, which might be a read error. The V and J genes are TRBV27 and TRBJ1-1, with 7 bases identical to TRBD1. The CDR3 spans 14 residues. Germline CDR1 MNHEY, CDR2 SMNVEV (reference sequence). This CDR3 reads CASSGWDRNTDAFF. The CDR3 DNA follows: TGTGCCAGCAGTGGTTGGGACAGAAACACTGATGCTTTCTTT.

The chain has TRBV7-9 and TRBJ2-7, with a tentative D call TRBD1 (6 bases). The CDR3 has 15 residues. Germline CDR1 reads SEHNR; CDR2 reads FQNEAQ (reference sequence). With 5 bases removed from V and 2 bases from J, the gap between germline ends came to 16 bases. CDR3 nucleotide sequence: TGTGCCAGCAGCCCGAAGGACAGACCCACCTACGAGCAGTACTTC. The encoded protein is CASSPKDRPTYEQYF.

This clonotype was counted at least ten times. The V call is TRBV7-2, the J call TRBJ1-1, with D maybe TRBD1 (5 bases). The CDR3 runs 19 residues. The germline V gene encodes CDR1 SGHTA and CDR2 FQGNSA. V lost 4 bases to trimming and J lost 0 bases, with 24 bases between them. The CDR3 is CASSSQGFEGYGLNTEAFF. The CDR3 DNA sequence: TGTGCCAGCAGCTCGCAGGGCTTTGAGGGATATGGATTGAACACTGAAGCTTTCTTT.